These 6 T cell receptor beta chains share one sample of origin, sequenced in a study of control samples from healthy donors and cancer patients. Clones were sequenced by immunoSEQ multiplex PCR, and TCRdb holds only the in-frame ones, with some missing. The sample totals about 190,000 clones. The material sequenced was blood. All receptors derive from a woman aged 25 to 45 in good health.

J is TRBJ2-3 and V is TRBV6-5; D is undetermined. The V and J ends lost 8 bases and 1 base respectively, with 13 bases between them. This CDR3 is built from 14 residues. Germline CDR1 reads MNHEY; CDR2 reads SVGAGI. The CDR3 is CASLLIAGTDTQYF. The CDR3, as DNA: TGTGCCAGCCTCCTGATTGCCGGCACAGATACGCAGTATTTT.

The chain recombines TRBV28 with TRBJ1-5; D call uncertain. The V gene's germline CDR1 is MDHEN and CDR2 SYDVKM. The V and J ends lost 3 bases and 0 bases respectively, with 6 bases between them. This CDR3 contains 14 residues. The CDR3 spells CASSFSGSNQPQHF. The CDR3 nucleotides read TGTGCCAGCAGTTTTTCCGGTAGCAATCAGCCCCAGCATTTT.

Worth noting for this clone: Distinct nucleotide sequences in the sample also encode this CDR3. V and J are TRBV5-1 and TRBJ1-2; tentative D call: TRBD1 (5 bases). CDR1 and CDR2 (germline): SGHRS, YFSETQ. V was clipped by 0 bases and J by 4 bases, with 10 bases between them. The CDR3 extends over 14 amino acids. The CDR3 DNA is TGCGCCAGCAGCTTGGGGCAGGGTGGCTATGGCTACACCTTC. It codes for CASSLGQGGYGYTF.

The V and J genes are TRBV11-2 and TRBJ2-5; D is uncertain. V lost 0 bases to trimming and J lost 2 bases, with 19 bases between them. This CDR3 is 18 amino acids long. Germline CDR1 and CDR2: SGHAT and FQNNGV. CDR3: CASSLDRFSPFRQETQYF. CDR3 nucleotides: TGTGCCAGCAGCTTAGATCGATTCTCCCCTTTTCGGCAAGAGACCCAGTACTTC.

The chain employs TRBV11-2 and TRBJ2-7, with a possible D match to TRBD1 (5 bases). The CDR3 spans 13 residues. CDR1 is SGHAT, CDR2 FQNNGV, per germline. V was clipped by 0 bases and J by 4 bases, with 7 bases between them. In nucleotides, the CDR3 is TGTGCCAGCAGCTTAGAGGACAAGTACGAGCAGTACTTC. Its translation: CASSLEDKYEQYF.

The chain couples TRBV28 to TRBJ2-3; a weak D match, TRBD2 (5 bases). From germline, CDR1 is MDHEN and CDR2 SYDVKM. The CDR3 has 15 amino acids. The V end lost 4 bases, the J end lost 7 bases, and 18 bases lay between the germline ends. CDR3 region: CASSSLPSGWYTQYF. CDR3 sequence (DNA): TGTGCCAGCAGTTCCCTCCCCTCGGGGTGGTATACGCAGTATTTT. The variable domain in full, completed from reference TRBV28 and TRBJ2-3, reads DVKVTQSSRYLVKRTGEKVFLECVQDMDHENMFWYRQDPGLGLRLIYFSYDVKMKEKGDIPEGYSVSREKKERFSLILESASTNQTSMYLCASSSLPSGWYTQYFGPGTRLTVL.